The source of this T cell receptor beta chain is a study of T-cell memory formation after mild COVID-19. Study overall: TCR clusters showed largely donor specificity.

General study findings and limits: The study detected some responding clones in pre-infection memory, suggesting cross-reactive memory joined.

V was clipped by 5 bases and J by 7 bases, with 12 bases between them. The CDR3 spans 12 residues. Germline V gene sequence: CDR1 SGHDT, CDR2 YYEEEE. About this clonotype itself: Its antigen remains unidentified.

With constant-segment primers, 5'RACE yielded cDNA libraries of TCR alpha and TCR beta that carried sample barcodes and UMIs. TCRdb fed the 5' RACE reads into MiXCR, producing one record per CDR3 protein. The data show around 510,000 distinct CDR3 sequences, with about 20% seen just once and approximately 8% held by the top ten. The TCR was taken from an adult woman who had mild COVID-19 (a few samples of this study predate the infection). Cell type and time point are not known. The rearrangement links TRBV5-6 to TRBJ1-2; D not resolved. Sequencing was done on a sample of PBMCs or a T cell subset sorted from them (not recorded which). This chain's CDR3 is CASSLISGGYTF. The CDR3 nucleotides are TGTGCCAGCAGTTTGATCTCCGGTGGCTACACCTTC. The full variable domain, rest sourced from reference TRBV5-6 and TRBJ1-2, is DAGVTQSPTHLIKTRGQQVTLRCSPKSGHDTVSWYQQALGQGPQFIFQYYEEEERQRGNFPDRFSGHQFPNYSSELNVNALLLGDSALYLCASSLISGGYTFGSGTRLTVV.